Following are 12 T cell receptor beta chains from one sample sequenced in a study of STAT5B mutations in CD4+ large granular lymphocyte leukemia. Clones were sequenced by immunoSEQ multiplex PCR, and TCRdb holds only the in-frame ones, with some missing. The top ten hold approximately 2.5% of the sample, which has 30,000 to 35,000 clones, less than 70% seen once. Sequencing was carried out using CD4+ T cells from blood buffy coats. Receptors were obtained from a human donor in good health.

This sequence joins TRBV18 and TRBJ2-7; TRBD2 matches 11 bases. V lost 7 bases, J lost 0 bases, and 5 bases stayed unmatched. Germline-derived CDR1 and CDR2 are KGHSH and LQKENI. The CDR3 length is 15 residues. The CDR3 here is CASWGTSGFSYEQYF. The CDR3 region has the DNA TGTGCCAGCTGGGGGACTAGCGGTTTCTCCTACGAGCAGTACTTC. Full variable domain (rest looked up from reference TRBV18 and TRBJ2-7): NAGVMQNPRHLVRRRGQEARLRCSPMKGHSHVYWYRQLPEEGLKFMVYLQKENIIDESGMPKERFSAEFPKEGPSILRIQQVVRGDSAAYFCASWGTSGFSYEQYFGPGTRLTVT.

The gene calls are TRBV2 and TRBJ1-2; D gene uncertain. This CDR3 has 12 amino acids. V lost 1 base to trimming and J lost 4 bases, with 4 bases between them. Germline CDR1 SNHLY, CDR2 FYNNEI. In DNA form, the CDR3 reads TGTGCCAGCAGTGAAGGGGTCTATGGCTACACCTTC. This encodes CASSEGVYGYTF. The whole variable domain, filled in from reference TRBV2 and TRBJ1-2, reads EPEVTQTPSHQVTQMGQEVILRCVPISNHLYFYWYRQILGQKVEFLVSFYNNEISEKSEIFDDQFSVERPDGSNFTLKIRSTKLEDSAMYFCASSEGVYGYTFGSGTRLTVV.

The sample holds a few counts of this clone. The chain combines TRBV19 with TRBJ1-5, with 7 bases fitting TRBD1. This CDR3 spans 14 amino acids. V gave up 2 bases and J gave up 5 bases; unmatched junction bases: 3. The germline V gene has CDR1 LNHDA and CDR2 SQIVND (reference sequence). The CDR3 DNA is TGTGCCAGTAGTATACAGGGGGAAGATCAGCCCCAGCATTTT. Residues: CASSIQGEDQPQHF.

The chain has TRBV30 and TRBJ1-2, with D tentatively TRBD1 (6 bases). V shed 3 bases and J shed 0 bases, with 14 bases lying between them. The germline CDR1 and CDR2 sequences are GTSNPN and SVGIG (reference sequence). The length of the CDR3 is 15 residues. The CDR3 loop is CAWRQGGAPNYGYTF. The CDR3 DNA sequence: TGTGCCTGGAGACAGGGCGGAGCGCCTAACTATGGCTACACCTTC.

The sample holds one count of this clone. The J gene is TRBJ2-3, the V gene TRBV10-3; tentative D call: TRBD2 (5 bases). The CDR3 has 17 amino acids. The ends were cut back, 1 base at V and 0 bases at J, with 14 bases in the middle. Germline V CDR1 and CDR2: ENHRY, SYGVKD. The CDR3 reads CAISEWRRRASTDTQYF. In DNA form, the CDR3 reads TGTGCCATCAGTGAGTGGAGGAGAAGAGCGAGCACAGATACGCAGTATTTT.

This clone was picked up a small number of times. The V call is TRBV30, the J call TRBJ2-1; D not resolved. The CDR3 consists of 12 residues. V was cut by 2 bases and J by 13 bases, with 15 bases left in between. CDR1 is GTSNPN, CDR2 SVGIG, per germline (reference sequence). CDR3 bases: TGTGCCTGGAGTCCCACCAAAAGTCCACAGTTCTTC. This translates into CAWSPTKSPQFF.

This rearrangement joins TRBV4-2 to TRBJ2-3; TRBD2 matches at 8 bases. Germline lookup yields CDR1 LGHNA and CDR2 YNFKEQ. There are 16 residues in the CDR3. With V trimmed by 2 bases and J by 6 bases, 10 bases remained unmatched. Written as DNA, the CDR3 is TGTGCCAGCAGCCAACTAGGACTAGCTGTAGCGGATACGCAGTATTTT. The encoded protein is CASSQLGLAVADTQYF.

The genes are TRBV18 and TRBJ1-5; weak D call: TRBD1 (6 bases). The V and J ends lost 6 bases and 5 bases respectively, with 14 bases between them. This CDR3 is 14 amino acids long. Germline V gene data show CDR1 as KGHSH and CDR2 as LQKENI. The chain's CDR3 is CASSRARGDQPQHF. The DNA of the CDR3 is TGTGCCAGCTCCCGGGCCAGGGGTGATCAGCCCCAGCATTTT.

The chain combines TRBV7-9 with TRBJ2-5; a weak D match, TRBD1 (6 bases). The CDR3 sequence is 14 residues long. Germline V gene sequence: CDR1 SEHNR, CDR2 FQNEAQ (reference sequence). Trimming took 2 bases from V and 2 from J, leaving 9 bases between them. The CDR3 region has the DNA TGTGCCAGCAGCTTAATAAGGGGGCAAGAGACCCAGTACTTC. Translating it yields CASSLIRGQETQYF.

This chain connects TRBV5-1 to TRBJ2-2; 9 nucleotides match TRBD1. The J segment lost 4 bases and the V segment lost 2 bases, leaving 6 bases of the junction unmatched. The CDR3 contains 16 residues. Germline CDR1 is SGHRS and CDR2 is YFSETQ. The CDR3 DNA is TGCGCCAGCAGCTTAAGGACAGGGGCCTTCACCGGGGAGCTGTTTTTT. As protein: CASSLRTGAFTGELFF.

This sequence joins TRBV6-5 and TRBJ1-4, with D perhaps TRBD1 (5 bases). Germline assignment: CDR1 MNHEY and CDR2 SVGAGI. V was cut by 6 bases and J by 3 bases, with 5 bases left in between. This CDR3 has 12 amino acids. CDR3 coding DNA: TGTGCCAGCAGGACAGCTAATGAAAAACTGTTTTTT. Translated, it gives CASRTANEKLFF.

The table lists this clone with a few counts. The chain couples TRBV5-4 to TRBJ1-2; D remains unclear. The CDR3 contains 14 residues. In germline, CDR1 is SGHNT, CDR2 YYREEE (reference sequence). V lost 0 bases to trimming and J lost 8 bases, with 14 bases between them. The CDR3, as DNA: TGTGCCAGCAGCTTGGCGGGCGGTCCTGGGGGCTACACCTTC. Its protein is CASSLAGGPGGYTF.